The rows below give T cell receptor beta chains drawn from one sample of a study of T cells in tumors after PD-1 blockade. Clones were read by immunoSEQ multiplex PCR, and TCRdb kept only the in-frame ones, dropping some. Among approximately 3,500 clones listed, 65% to 75% were seen once. The sequencing used tumor tissue, collected before anti-PD-1 treatment. These receptors were taken from a human donor with basal cell carcinoma. CDR3s include the opening cysteine and the closing phenylalanine or tryptophan. A D gene is named only where the DNA matches it firmly. The size entry is marked missing in some rows and otherwise reads once, few, many or a size class.

- - TRBJ1-2 TRBV29-1 TGCAGCGTCGCCCCTACAGGAGTAGGTGGCTACACCTTC CSVAPTGVGGYTF
- - TRBJ2-4 TRBV19 TGTGCCAGTAGTATTCGTGGGGGGCAGGAAAACATTCAGTACTTC CASSIRGGQENIQYF
- TRBD2 TRBJ2-7 TRBV5-1 TGCGCCAGCAGCTTGGAGGCTAGCGGGAGCCTCGAGCAGTACTTC CASSLEASGSLEQYF
- TRBD2 TRBJ2-2 TRBV5-1 TGCGCCAGCACCCCTTTGGGGCGGGAGTTCGGGGAGCTGTTTTTT CASTPLGREFGELFF
- - TRBJ1-6 TRBV2 TGTGCCAGCAGTGAACGTCGGGGCACGGATAATTCACCCCTCCACTTT CASSERRGTDNSPLHF
- - TRBJ2-7 TRBV9 TGTGCCAGCAGCGTAGGGGCGTCCTACGAGCAGTACTTC CASSVGASYEQYF
- TRBD2 TRBJ2-3 TRBV2 TGTGCCAGCAGTGACTATCCGGCGGGGGGCACAGATACGCAGTATTTT CASSDYPAGGTDTQYF
- - TRBJ2-1 TRBV18 TGTGCCAGCTCACTTCAGGAGTGGATTCAATGGGGAAATGAGCAGTTCTTC CASSLQEWIQWGNEQFF
- TRBD2 TRBJ2-5 TRBV28 TGTGCCACGGAGGAGGGGAGGGGGACTAGCGGGACGTTCCAAGAGACCCAGTACTTC CATEEGRGTSGTFQETQYF
- TRBD1 TRBJ1-4 TRBV5-1 TGCGCCAGCAGCCCGACAGGGGAGGAGGCAACTAATGAAAAACTGTTTTTT CASSPTGEEATNEKLFF
- - TRBJ2-1 TRBV14 TGTGCCAGCAGCCAAAATGGGGGATACAATGAGCAGTTCTTC CASSQNGGYNEQFF
few - TRBJ1-6 TRBV7-2 TGTGCCAGCAGCTTAGTGGCACGGGGAAATTCACCCCTCCACTTT CASSLVARGNSPLHF
- TRBD1 TRBJ2-7 TRBV19 TGTGCCAGTAGTGGGACAGGGGACGGCGAGCAGTACTTC CASSGTGDGEQYF
- - TRBJ1-4 TRBV2 TGTGCCAGCAGCCCCAGGGCGACTAATGAAAAACTGTTTTTT CASSPRATNEKLFF
- TRBD1 TRBJ2-7 TRBV2 TGTGCCAGCAGTGGGCAGGGGGCCCGAGAGCAGTACTTC CASSGQGAREQYF
- TRBD2 TRBJ2-5 TRBV5-1 TGCGCCAGCAGTGGGTGGGCGGGAGTGACAGAGACCCAGTACTTC CASSGWAGVTETQYF
- - TRBJ2-4 TRBV19 TGTGCCAGTCGTACGGGAACAAACATTCAGTACTTC CASRTGTNIQYF